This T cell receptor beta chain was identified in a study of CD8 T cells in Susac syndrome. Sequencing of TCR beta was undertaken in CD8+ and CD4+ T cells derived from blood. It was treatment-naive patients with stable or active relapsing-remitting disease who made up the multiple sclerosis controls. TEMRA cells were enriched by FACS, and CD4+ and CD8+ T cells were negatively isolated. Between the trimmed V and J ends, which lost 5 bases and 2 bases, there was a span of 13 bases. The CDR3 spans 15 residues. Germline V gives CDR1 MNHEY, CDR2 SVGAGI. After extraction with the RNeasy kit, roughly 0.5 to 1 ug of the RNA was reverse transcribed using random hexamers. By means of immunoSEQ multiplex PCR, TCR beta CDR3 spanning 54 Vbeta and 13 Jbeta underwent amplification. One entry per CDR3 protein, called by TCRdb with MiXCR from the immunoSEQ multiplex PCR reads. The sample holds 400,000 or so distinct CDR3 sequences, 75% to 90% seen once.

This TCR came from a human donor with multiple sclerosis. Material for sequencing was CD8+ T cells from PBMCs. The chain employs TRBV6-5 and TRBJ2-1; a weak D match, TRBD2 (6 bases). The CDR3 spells CASSPPGLPYNEQFF. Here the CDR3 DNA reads TGTGCCAGCAGTCCCCCGGGACTTCCCTACAATGAGCAGTTCTTC.